Here is one T cell receptor beta chain with its context. This clonotype was seen ten or more times. This clone's antigen is unknown. No qualities accompany the bases; no much larger clone lies one base away. The data belong to a study of regulatory T cells in long-lasting Graves disease (dated by TCRdb to the early 2020s). Regarding the study in general: Newly diagnosed Graves' disease patients had taken antithyroid drugs for less than 3 months. The study took place in China and was registered as a clinical trial. Peripheral blood TCR sequencing and RNA sequencing compared persistent Graves' disease patients with newly diagnosed Graves' disease patients. A total of 33 samples were covered by TCR sequencing, comprising approximately 13 persistent and around 20 newly diagnosed Graves' disease patients.

The library came from multiplex PCR. TCRdb records Illumina HiSeq 4000 as the sequencer. CDR3 regions were amplified by Arm-PCR with iRepertoire HTBI primers to construct TCR beta libraries. Before sequencing, the PCR products went through gel purification. The authors' pipeline ran thus. A total of fewer than 70 TRBV and under 15 TRBJ segments were identified across samples and were used for gene usage analysis of CDR3 amino acid clonotypes. COPE and FqMerger were used to merge filtered high-quality paired reads into contigs. BLAST was used to align contigs to IMGT TRBV, TRBD and TRBJ reference genes, with CDR3 defined following IMGT. Any clonotype with a frequency above 0.1% was counted as a highly expanded clone. Shannon entropy served as the measure of repertoire diversity, while the Gini coefficient captured V-J evenness. Public clonotypes were defined as clonotypes shared by more than one individual. TCRdb reran the public reads through fastp at Q25 and MiXCR, keeping productive beta chains. Rows are unified per CDR3 protein, each entry keeping the most common DNA and genes. The authors' filters were not applied to this entry. The sample yields roughly 420,000 distinct CDR3 sequences; less than 15% were counted once. The biggest ten clones account for about a sixth of the sample.

Summary of the overall study and its limitations: Patients with persistent disease shared more public clonotypes (roughly 2,900) than newly diagnosed patients did (approximately 990). Sequencing and analysis were limited to the TCR beta chain. The small sample size was acknowledged by the authors as a limitation that may reduce accuracy. Persistent Graves' disease patients showed lower TCR Shannon entropy and fewer highly expanded clones than newly diagnosed patients, suggesting clonal expansion. Because the primary lesion, thyroid tissue, could not be accessed, the study looked at peripheral blood alone.

The meaning of the sample's time point label: newly diagnosed GD, antithyroid drugs for less than 3 months. RNA was extracted from PBMCs in TRIzol for both TCR sequencing and RNA sequencing. Graves' disease was diagnosed according to American Thyroid Association guidelines. Patients were recruited from an endocrinology department in Xi'an, China. From each patient, around 9.3 milliliters of peripheral blood was collected into an EDTA anticoagulant tube. Ficoll Paque Plus density gradient separation was used to isolate PBMCs, and no further T cell sorting was done. An Agilent 2100 Bioanalyzer and agarose gel were used to check RNA quality, and a NanoDrop 2000 was used to measure RNA concentration. This sample was shared with a second study, whose subject was T cells in Graves' hyperthyroidism and ophthalmopathy. The second publication reports: Stable Graves' hyperthyroidism was defined as no progression to ophthalmopathy during 18 months of follow-up. Hyperthyroidism patients were aged 18 to 65 years and newly diagnosed, with disease duration of less than 2 months. Any patient with an uncontrolled infection, another autoimmune disease, pregnancy or lactation was excluded. Diagnoses relied on clinical symptoms, serum thyroxine and TRAb, thyroid ultrasound and orbital computed tomography. A first-round RT-PCR of the TCR CDR3 used the HTBI primer set with the Qiagen OneStep RT-PCR kit. Most expanded thyroid clonotypes (frequency above 0.001) were also detected in blood, suggesting blood repertoires may reflect thyroid immune responses. A model built on a 13 V-J signature distinguished ophthalmopathy from stable hyperthyroidism, reaching about 88% sensitivity and approximately 81% specificity in cross-validation and 80%/75% in testing. In validation, the model predicted progression to ophthalmopathy with roughly 66% sensitivity and less than 80% specificity, a median of about 6.7 months before onset. TCR V-J signatures able to tell the groups apart were searched for in a discovery cohort of some 97 patients, of whom over 40 had Graves' ophthalmopathy and about 60 had stable Graves' hyperthyroidism. An independent validation cohort of under 20 hyperthyroidism patients and some 15 patients who later progressed to ophthalmopathy tested prospective prediction of ophthalmopathy. The approximately 98 discovery patients were randomly divided into training and test sets at a 7:3 ratio. Thyroid tissue and blood T-cell repertoires from six Graves' hyperthyroidism patients were also compared in the study. After blood sampling, hyperthyroidism patients were treated with methimazole at a starting dose of 30 mg daily, and ophthalmopathy patients were treated with high-dose intravenous methylprednisolone. Libraries were constructed in a second round of multiplex PCR, after which size selection and purification were carried out. Libraries were sequenced paired-end with 100 bp reads on an Illumina HiSeq2000. Raw data were processed with SOAPnuke, discarding reads with adapters, uncalled bases, mean Phred below 15, or no exact constant-primer or identifier match. High-quality paired reads were merged using COPE v1.2.5, and each unique nucleotide sequence was defined as a clonotype. MiTCR v1.1 was used to align the clonotypes against IMGT TRBV, TRBD and TRBJ reference segments. The analysis included only V-J combinations with a frequency above 0.0001, which together covered approximately 99% of the repertoires. The TCS score was defined as F50 (clonal expansion) divided by E x V (chaos), with BLOSUM62-based TCRdist calculated between CDR3 peptides within each V-J. Welch's t-statistics and random forest reduced around 510 V-J features to roughly 13, which were used in a naive Bayes classifier (R e1071). Sample size was not statistically predetermined, and blinding of investigators to group allocation was not performed. The paper describes TCR Vbeta CDR3 sequencing of around 140 peripheral blood samples, made up of around 41 ophthalmopathy patients, around 78 hyperthyroidism patients and about 17 progressor patients.

This TCR came from a woman aged 50 to 65 with Graves disease. Donor details come from another sample of the same person, matched by shared clones. The specimen was peripheral blood mononuclear cells (PBMCs), collected at new diagnosis, from a patient treated with antithyroid drugs.

The encoded CDR3 is CASSVQNTEAFF. Read as DNA, the sequence is TGTGCCAGCAGTGTGCAGAACACTGAAGCTTTCTTT. The chain is encoded by TRBV2 joined to TRBJ1-1; no D segment can be confidently identified. The germline V gene specifies SNHLY as CDR1 and FYNNEI as CDR2. The CDR3 sequence holds 12 residues, the cysteine and phenylalanine included. Solely the CDR3 DNA is kept, with 36 bases framed from the first base. Deletion took 4 bases off V and 1 base off J, with a span of 4 bases between the germline ends.